This T cell receptor (beta chain) was found in a study of identical twins. The study's findings and limits: Twin-shared out-of-frame alpha sequences showed excess low generation probability. Invariant MAIT and iNKT cells may have partly biased zero-insertion analyses. Conclusions were based on cross-sectional statistical analysis, without following the same donors.

A universal primer site came from template switching; cDNA carried unique molecular identifiers. Via MiXCR, TCRdb re-called the 5' RACE reads, giving one row per CDR3 protein. The sample lists about 700,000 distinct CDR3 sequences, over 5% occurring once. V dropped 2 bases and J dropped 7; count of bases not matched to a gene: 7. The CDR3 spans 15 residues. Germline V gene data show CDR1 as DFQATT and CDR2 as SNEGSKA (reference sequence). This clonotype has a count of ten or more. What it binds is unknown. The chain uses TRBV20-1 and TRBJ2-4, with 11 bases aligning to TRBD2. Specimen: naive T cells sorted from blood. The clonotype comes from a man younger than 35 in good health. The CDR3 protein is CSARLAGGVRNIQYF. Written as DNA, the CDR3 is TGCAGTGCTAGACTAGCGGGAGGAGTACGCAACATTCAGTACTTC.